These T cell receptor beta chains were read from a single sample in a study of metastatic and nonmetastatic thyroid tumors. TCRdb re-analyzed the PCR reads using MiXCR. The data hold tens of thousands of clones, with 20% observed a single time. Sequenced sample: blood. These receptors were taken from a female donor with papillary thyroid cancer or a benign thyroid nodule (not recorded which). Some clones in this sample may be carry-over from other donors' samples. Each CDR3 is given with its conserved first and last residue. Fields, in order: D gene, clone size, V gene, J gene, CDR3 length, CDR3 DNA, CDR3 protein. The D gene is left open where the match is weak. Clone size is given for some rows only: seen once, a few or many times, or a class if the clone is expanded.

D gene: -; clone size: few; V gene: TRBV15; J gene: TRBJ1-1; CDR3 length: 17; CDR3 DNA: TGTGCCACCAGCAGAGACAGGCGGCTCGTATGGAACACTGAAGCTTTCTTT; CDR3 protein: CATSRDRRLVWNTEAFF
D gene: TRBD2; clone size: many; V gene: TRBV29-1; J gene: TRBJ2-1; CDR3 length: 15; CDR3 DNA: TGCAGCGCCGGAGGACTAGCGGGCAGATACAATGAGCAGTTCTTC; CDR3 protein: CSAGGLAGRYNEQFF
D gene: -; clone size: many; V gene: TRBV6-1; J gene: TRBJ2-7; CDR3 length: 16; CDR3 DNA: TGTGCCAGCAGTGAAGGTGCAGGATTGGGCTCCTACGAGCAGTACTTC; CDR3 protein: CASSEGAGLGSYEQYF
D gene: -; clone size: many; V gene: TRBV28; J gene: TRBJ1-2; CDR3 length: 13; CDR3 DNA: TGTGCCAGCAGTCAAGGACGGATCTATGGCTACACCTTC; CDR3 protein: CASSQGRIYGYTF
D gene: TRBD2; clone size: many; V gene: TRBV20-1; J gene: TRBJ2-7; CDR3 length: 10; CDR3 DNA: TGTAGTAGCGGGACCTACGAGCAGTACTTC; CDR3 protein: CSSGTYEQYF
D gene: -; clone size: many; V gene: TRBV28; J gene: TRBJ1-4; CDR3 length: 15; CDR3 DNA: TGTGCCAGCAGTTTAGGTAGATCAACTAATGAAAAACTGTTTTTT; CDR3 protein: CASSLGRSTNEKLFF
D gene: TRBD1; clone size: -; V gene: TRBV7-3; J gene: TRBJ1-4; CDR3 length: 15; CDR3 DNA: TGTGCCAGCAGCTGGGAGGGACAGGGGGATGAAAAACGGTTTTTT; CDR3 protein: CASSWEGQGDEKRFF
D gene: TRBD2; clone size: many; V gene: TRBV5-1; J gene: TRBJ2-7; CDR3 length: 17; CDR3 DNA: TGCGCCAGCAGCTCAGAGACTTCGGCTAGCGGGACCTACGAGCAGTACTTC; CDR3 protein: CASSSETSASGTYEQYF
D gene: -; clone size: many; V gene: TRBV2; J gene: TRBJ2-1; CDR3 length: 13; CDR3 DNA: TGTGCCAGCAGTGAGGGGGAACTAAGAGAGCAGTTCTTC; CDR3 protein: CASSEGELREQFF
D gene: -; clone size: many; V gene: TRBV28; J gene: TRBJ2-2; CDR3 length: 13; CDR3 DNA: TGTGCCAGCAGTAACGCGAACACCGGGGAGCTGTTTTTT; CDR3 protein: CASSNANTGELFF
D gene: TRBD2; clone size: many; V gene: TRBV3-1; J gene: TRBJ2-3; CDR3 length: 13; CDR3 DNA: TGTGCCAGCAGCCCCGGGGGGGGGTACACGCAGTATTTT; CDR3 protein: CASSPGGGYTQYF
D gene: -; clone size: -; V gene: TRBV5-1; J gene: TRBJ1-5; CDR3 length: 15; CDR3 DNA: TGCGCCAGCAGCCCCCTGGGGGGGCAATGTCGGCCCCAGCATTTT; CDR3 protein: CASSPLGGQCRPQHF
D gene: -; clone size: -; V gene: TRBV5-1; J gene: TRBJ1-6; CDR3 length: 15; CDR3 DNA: TGCGCCAGCAGCTTAGGGGGAAATCCTAATTCACCACTCCAATTT; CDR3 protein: CASSLGGNPNSPLQF
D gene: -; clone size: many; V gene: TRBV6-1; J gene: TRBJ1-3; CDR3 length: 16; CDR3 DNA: TGTGCCAGCAGCGCCGCGAGATCTCTCTCTGGAAACACCATATATTTT; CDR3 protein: CASSAARSLSGNTIYF
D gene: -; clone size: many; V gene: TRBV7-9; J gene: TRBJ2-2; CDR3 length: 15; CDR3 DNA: TGTGCCAGCAGCCGAATTGACAGAAACACCGGGGAGCTGTTTTTT; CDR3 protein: CASSRIDRNTGELFF
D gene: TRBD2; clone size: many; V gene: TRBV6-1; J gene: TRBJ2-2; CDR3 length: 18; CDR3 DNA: TGTGCCAGCAGTGAAGCGTTGGGACTAGCGGGAGCCCCCGGGGAGCTGTTTTTT; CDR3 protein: CASSEALGLAGAPGELFF
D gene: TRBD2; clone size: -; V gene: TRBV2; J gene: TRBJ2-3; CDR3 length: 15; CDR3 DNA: TGTGCCAGCATTGAAGGACTAGCGGGGACAGATACGCAGTATTTT; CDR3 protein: CASIEGLAGTDTQYF